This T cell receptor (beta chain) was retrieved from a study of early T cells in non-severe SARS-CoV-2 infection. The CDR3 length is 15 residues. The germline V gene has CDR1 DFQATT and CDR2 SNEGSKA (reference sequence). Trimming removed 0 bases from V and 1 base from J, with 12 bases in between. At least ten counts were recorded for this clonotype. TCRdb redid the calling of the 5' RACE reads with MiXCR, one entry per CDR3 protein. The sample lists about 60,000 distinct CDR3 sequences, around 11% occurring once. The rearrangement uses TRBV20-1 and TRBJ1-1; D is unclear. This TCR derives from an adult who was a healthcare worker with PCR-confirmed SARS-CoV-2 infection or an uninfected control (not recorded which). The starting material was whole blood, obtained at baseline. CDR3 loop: CSARDLRGGNTEAFF. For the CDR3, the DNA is TGCAGTGCTAGAGATTTGAGAGGAGGGAACACTGAAGCTTTCTTT.